This record looks at one TCR beta chain sequence and its context. The sample is drawn from a study of control samples from healthy donors and cancer patients. Sequenced by immunoSEQ multiplex PCR; TCRdb stores in-frame clones only, minus some. The profile shows about 110,000 clones, just under 85% of them singletons. The V gene lost 5 bases and the J gene lost 3 bases, with 13 bases spanning the gap. This CDR3 region has 14 residues. CDR1 is SGHTA, CDR2 FQGNSA, per germline. The TCR comes from a man between 18 and 29 years old in good health. The V call is TRBV7-2, the J call TRBJ1-2, with D possibly matching TRBD1 (6 bases). What was sequenced was blood. DNA for the CDR3: TGTGCCAGCAGCCAAGAGGGGGGGGACTATGGCTACACCTTC. Protein product: CASSQEGGDYGYTF.